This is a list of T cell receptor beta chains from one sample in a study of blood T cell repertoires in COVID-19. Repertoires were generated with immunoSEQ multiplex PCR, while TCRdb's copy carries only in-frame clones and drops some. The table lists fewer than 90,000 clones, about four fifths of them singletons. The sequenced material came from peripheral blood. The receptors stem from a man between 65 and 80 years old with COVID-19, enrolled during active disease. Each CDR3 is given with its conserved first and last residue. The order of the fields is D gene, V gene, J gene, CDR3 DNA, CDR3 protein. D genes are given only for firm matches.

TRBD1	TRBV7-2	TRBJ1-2	TGTGCCAGCAGCCTAGGACAGGGGCGTCGCTACACCTTC	CASSLGQGRRYTF
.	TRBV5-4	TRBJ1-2	TGTGGGGGCAAGGCCAGTAGTACCTATGGCTACACCTTC	CGGKASSTYGYTF
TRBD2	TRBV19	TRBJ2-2	TGTGCCAGTAGTATAGCGGCGGGGGTAGCGGCCGGGGAGCTGTTTTTT	CASSIAAGVAAGELFF
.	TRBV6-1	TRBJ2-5	TGTGCCAGCAGTTTTGGACTGCGACAAGAGACCCAGTACTTC	CASSFGLRQETQYF
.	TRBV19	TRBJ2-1	TGTGCCAGTAGTCCCATGGGACGGGGGGCGCTTTTCAATGAGCAGTTCTTC	CASSPMGRGALFNEQFF
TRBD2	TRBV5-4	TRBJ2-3	TGTGCCAGCAGCCCGCGGACTAGCGGACGCGATACGCAGTATTTT	CASSPRTSGRDTQYF
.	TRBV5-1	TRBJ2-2	TGCGCCAGCAGCTTGGCCGGAGGGTTGGGGCCCTTTAGAACCGGGGAGCTGTTTTTT	CASSLAGGLGPFRTGELFF
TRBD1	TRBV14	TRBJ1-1	TGTGCCAGCAGCCGCGGGACAGTTCTAATGAACACTGAAGCTTTCTTT	CASSRGTVLMNTEAFF
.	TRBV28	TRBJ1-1	TGTGCCAGCAGATTTACGACTGCTTCTGAAGCTTTCTTT	CASRFTTASEAFF
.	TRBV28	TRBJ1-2	TGTGCCGGGGGGAAAGGGACCGAGTATGGCTACACCTTC	CAGGKGTEYGYTF
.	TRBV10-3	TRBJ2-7	TGTGCCATCTTAATTAGTCGGGGTTCTACCTACGAGCAGTACTTC	CAILISRGSTYEQYF
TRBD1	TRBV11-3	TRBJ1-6	TGTGCCAGCAGCCTACAGGGGTCAAGGAATTCACCCCTCCACTTT	CASSLQGSRNSPLHF
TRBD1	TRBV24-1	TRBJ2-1	TGTGCCACCAGTGGAGGGGGGACAGGGAACAATGAGCAGTTCTTC	CATSGGGTGNNEQFF
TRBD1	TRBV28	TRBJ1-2	TGTGCCAGCAGTCCCCGGGACAGGGCCGACTATGGCTACACCTTC	CASSPRDRADYGYTF